This T cell receptor (beta chain) appears in the sequencing data of a study of cytomegalovirus exposure and HLA in healthy donors. Study conclusions and caveats: Analyses of presence/absence relied on an assumption of roughly uniform sequencing depth across donors. There were some public TCRs occurring in many donors, but most TCR sequences were rare.

V was pared by 6 bases and J by 1 base, with 5 bases of the junction left unmatched. The CDR3 totals 15 residues. Germline V gene data show CDR1 as MDHEN and CDR2 as SYDVKM. The PCR used 60 Vbeta and 13 Jbeta primers. The data were produced by immunoSEQ multiplex PCR, yet TCRdb's version contains in-frame clones alone and is incomplete. Among some 170,000 clones listed, roughly 79% were seen once. Turning to this clone: Its specificity is not known.

Material: PBMCs. The origin of this receptor is a woman aged 50 to 60 in good health and CMV-seronegative. The chain joins TRBV28 to TRBJ1-1; TRBD1 matches 10 bases. The CDR3 DNA follows: TGTGCCAGCAGCCGGGGGGACAGGGGGAACACTGAAGCTTTCTTT. This gives the protein CASSRGDRGNTEAFF.